These 14 T cell receptor beta chains were all obtained from the same sample, sequenced in a study of graft-versus-host responses after intestinal transplantation. Sequencing used immunoSEQ multiplex PCR; TCRdb keeps in-frame clones, though not all of them. The sample consists of 11,000 to 15,000 clones, about 29% of them appearing once. Sequenced material: alloreactive CD4+ T cells from a mixed lymphocyte reaction culture, taken before intestinal transplant. Subset denoted: CFSE-low proliferating T cells sorted from roughly six-day pre-transplant mixed lymphocyte reaction (GvH or HvG direction). These receptors all come from a human patient who received an intestinal transplant.

This clone qualifies as medium-sized. The chain joins TRBV18 to TRBJ2-1, with D perhaps given as TRBD1 or TRBD2 (7 bases each). CDR1 is KGHSH, CDR2 LQKENI, per germline. The CDR3 loop spans 15 amino acids. V lost 2 bases and J 8 bases, leaving 16 bases between the germline ends. The CDR3 region is CASSPFSQGRDEQFF. The DNA of the CDR3 is TGTGCCAGCTCACCATTCTCACAGGGGAGGGATGAGCAGTTCTTC.

CDR3 bases: TGCGCCAGCAGCCAACACCGGGACAGGGTGGGATACGAGCAGTACTTC. Translating it yields CASSQHRDRVGYEQYF. The chain is built from TRBV4-3 and TRBJ2-7; 9 positions agree with TRBD1. The CDR3 consists of 16 residues. Germline assignment: CDR1 LGHNA and CDR2 YSLEER. Losses at the gene ends were 2 bases for V and 4 bases for J; bases not matched to a gene: 9.

The chain combines TRBV18 with TRBJ2-7; TRBD2 aligns across 7 bases. This CDR3 is built from 16 residues. J was trimmed by 2 bases and V by 0 bases; bases with no gene match: 7. Germline V gene sequence: CDR1 KGHSH, CDR2 LQKENI. The CDR3 bases are TGTGCCAGCTCACCACCGGGGCGGGAGTTTCCCTACGAGCAGTACTTC. Its translation is CASSPPGREFPYEQYF.

The gene calls are TRBV5-8 and TRBJ2-1, with 11 bases lining up with TRBD2. The CDR3 is 15 residues long. The V segment lost 4 bases and the J segment 2 bases; nucleotides outside the gene matches: 2. CDR1 and CDR2 from the germline V gene are SGHTS and YDEGEE. The CDR3 DNA follows: TGTGCCAGCAGCCGACTAGCGGGAACCTACAATGAGCAGTTCTTC. This translates into CASSRLAGTYNEQFF.

By share, this clone ranks as medium-sized. The J gene is TRBJ2-1, the V gene TRBV6-4, with 8 nucleotides matching TRBD1. Germline CDR1 reads MRHNA; CDR2 reads SNTAGT. V shed 2 bases, J shed 7 bases, and the junction held 7 bases outside the gene matches. The length of the CDR3 is 15 residues. CDR3 DNA sequence: TGTGCCAGCAGTGACCCCGCAGGGGGCAAGAATGAGCAGTTCTTC. Its protein is CASSDPAGGKNEQFF.

By share, this clone counts as medium-sized. This chain uses TRBV2 with TRBJ1-1, with a weak D call TRBD1 (6 bases). V lost 3 bases and J 2 bases, leaving 13 bases between the germline ends. Germline V lookup: CDR1 SNHLY, CDR2 FYNNEI. CDR3 length equals 15 residues. The CDR3 spells CASSDVGQRNTEAFF. The CDR3 DNA reads TGTGCCAGCAGTGATGTAGGACAGAGAAACACTGAAGCTTTCTTT.

The chain uses TRBV9 and TRBJ2-3; 8 bases match TRBD2. CDR1 and CDR2 (germline): SGDLS, YYNGEE. V trimming: 4 bases; J trimming: 7 bases; junction bases outside the gene matches: 14. This CDR3 spans 16 amino acids. The DNA for the CDR3 is TGTGCCAGCAGCCTAGGGGAGCGGGGGTGGGGGTATACGCAGTATTTT. Translating it yields CASSLGERGWGYTQYF.

The chain carries TRBV11-2 and TRBJ1-2; tentative D call: TRBD1 (6 bases). V was pared by 4 bases and J by 6 bases, with 15 bases between. CDR3 length: 14 residues. CDR1 is SGHAT, CDR2 FQNNGV, per germline. The CDR3: CASSWGAREDGYTF. The CDR3 DNA sequence: TGTGCCAGCAGCTGGGGGGCCAGGGAAGATGGCTACACCTTC. The variable domain in full, completed from reference TRBV11-2 and TRBJ1-2, reads EAGVAQSPRYKIIEKRQSVAFWCNPISGHATLYWYQQILGQGPKLLIQFQNNGVVDDSQLPKDRFSAERLKGVDSTLKIQPAKLEDSAVYLCASSWGAREDGYTFGSGTRLTVV.

This clone was counted between two and nine times. The chain joins TRBV6-1 to TRBJ1-2; no firm D call. V lost 8 bases, J lost 4 bases, and 14 bases lay in between. This CDR3 comprises 13 residues. Germline CDR1 MNHNS, CDR2 SASEGT. The CDR3 region is CASQRAARYGYTF. The CDR3 bases are TGTGCCAGCCAGAGGGCCGCCCGCTATGGCTACACCTTC.

This clone was detected a few times. V is TRBV7-6 and J is TRBJ2-7; D unresolved. Germline V CDR1 and CDR2: SGHVS, FNYEAQ. The V gene lost 1 base and the J gene lost 9 bases, with 10 bases spanning the gap. The CDR3 contains 12 residues. The CDR3 spells CASSLVGGGQYF. The CDR3 nucleotides read TGTGCCAGCAGCTTAGTTGGTGGCGGGCAGTACTTC. Full variable domain (outside the CDR3, taken from reference TRBV7-6 and TRBJ2-7): GAGVSQSPRYKVTKRGQDVALRCDPISGHVSLYWYRQALGQGPEFLTYFNYEAQQDKSGLPNDRFSAERPEGSISTLTIQRTEQRDSAMYRCASSLVGGGQYFGPGTRLTVT.

The chain's CDR3 is CASSYPGTQFF. The CDR3, as DNA: TGCGCCAGCTCGTATCCTGGGACCCAGTTCTTC. The chain employs TRBV5-1 and TRBJ2-1; possibly TRBD1 or TRBD2 for D (5 bases each). In germline, CDR1 is SGHRS, CDR2 YFSETQ. CDR3 length: 11 residues. V was trimmed by 7 bases and J by 13 bases, leaving 15 bases between them.

The chain recombines TRBV19 with TRBJ1-1; D remains ambiguous. The CDR3 sequence is 12 residues long. V was pared by 3 bases and J by 1 base, with 3 bases between. Per the germline V gene, CDR1 is LNHDA and CDR2 is SQIVND (reference sequence). The CDR3 DNA is TGTGCCAGTAGTATTAAGAACACTGAAGCTTTCTTT. Amino acid sequence: CASSIKNTEAFF.

The rearrangement joins TRBV7-3 to TRBJ2-1, with a tentative D call TRBD2 (5 bases). The V end lost 6 bases, the J end lost 10 bases, and 13 bases lay between the germline ends. Germline-derived CDR1 and CDR2 are SGHTA and FQGTGA. The CDR3 consists of 12 residues. The CDR3 DNA follows: TGTGCCAGCAGTCCCGCGGGCTGGGAGCAGTTCTTC. It is translated as CASSPAGWEQFF.

The J gene is TRBJ1-4, the V gene TRBV28; no clear D gene. The CDR3 totals 13 residues. The germline V gene encodes CDR1 MDHEN and CDR2 SYDVKM. V was shortened by 6 bases and J by 6 bases, with 11 bases between the two germline ends. The CDR3 region has the DNA TGTGCCAGCAGGGGGTCGACCTATGAAAAACTGTTTTTT. Residues: CASRGSTYEKLFF.